The rows below give T cell receptor beta chains drawn from one sample of a study of cytomegalovirus exposure and HLA in healthy donors. Assay used: immunoSEQ multiplex PCR; TCRdb lists only in-frame clones, some missing. The data contain roughly 270,000 clones, over 75% of them singletons. The sample consisted of PBMCs. These receptors came from a woman aged 18-29 years in good health and CMV-seronegative. CDR3s include the opening cysteine and the closing phenylalanine or tryptophan. D genes are given only for firm matches. For some rows the clone size is stated as once, few or many, or as a class when expanded; others skip it.

TRBV10-3	TRBJ2-1	TRBD2	NA	TGTGCCATCAGTGAGAGGCTAGCGGGAGGGCCTAGCTCCTACAATGAGCAGTTCTTC	CAISERLAGGPSSYNEQFF
TRBV19	TRBJ2-7	NA	NA	TGTGCCAGTAGCTCGGGACTTACGGCCTACGAGCAGTACTTC	CASSSGLTAYEQYF
TRBV11-2	TRBJ2-2	NA	NA	TGTGCCAGCAGCCAACGACTGCTCACCCATACTAAAAACACCGGGGAGCTGTTTTTT	CASSQRLLTHTKNTGELFF
TRBV7-7	TRBJ2-7	NA	NA	TGTGCTAGCAGCTTAGATTATCACAGAACCTACGAGCAGTACTTC	CASSLDYHRTYEQYF
TRBV9	TRBJ2-5	TRBD1	once	TGTGCCAGCAGCCGAACAGGGGGTCAAGAGACCCAGTACTTC	CASSRTGGQETQYF
TRBV28	TRBJ2-7	TRBD1	NA	TGTGCCAGCAGTTCATCCGGGACAGGGGTTTTCGAGCAGTACTTC	CASSSSGTGVFEQYF
TRBV7-2	TRBJ2-7	TRBD1	NA	TGTGCCAGCAGTAGACCGGGACAGGGGATTCTAGAACCGTACTTC	CASSRPGQGILEPYF
TRBV4-2	TRBJ1-5	NA	NA	TGTGCCAGCAGCCAAGATGAGGCCGGTTATCAGCCCCAGCATTTT	CASSQDEAGYQPQHF
TRBV11-2	TRBJ2-5	NA	NA	TGTGCCAGCAGCTTAGATGTCCAGAAAGAGACCCAGTACTTC	CASSLDVQKETQYF
TRBV7-9	TRBJ1-3	NA	NA	TGTGCCAGCAGCTTAGGCCACTCCGATTTCACAGACACCATATATTTT	CASSLGHSDFTDTIYF
TRBV27	TRBJ1-5	NA	NA	TGTGCCAGCAGTCGGTATCCCCCCGTAAATAGCAATCAGCCCCAGCATTTT	CASSRYPPVNSNQPQHF
TRBV7-2	TRBJ2-7	NA	NA	TGTGCCAGCAGCTTAGTACAGGTCTCCTACGAGCAGTACTTC	CASSLVQVSYEQYF
TRBV30	TRBJ1-2	NA	NA	TGTGCCTGGAGTAAAATACAGCGGTTCTATGGCTACACCTTC	CAWSKIQRFYGYTF
TRBV28	TRBJ1-3	NA	NA	TGTGCCAGCACCGCGCGGCTCCTGGACACCATATATTTT	CASTARLLDTIYF
TRBV10-3	TRBJ2-3	TRBD2	NA	TGTGCCATCAGCCTAGCGGGGTCCGATACGCAGTATTTT	CAISLAGSDTQYF
TRBV5-1	TRBJ2-7	TRBD2	NA	TGCGCCAGCAGCATAAGGACTAGCTCCTGGGAGCAGTACTTC	CASSIRTSSWEQYF